The source of this TCR beta chain is a study of shared clonotypes between healthy human individuals. CDR3 length: 15 amino acids. Germline V gives CDR1 MDHEN, CDR2 SYDVKM. V lost 5 bases and J lost 2, with 13 bases in between. The assay was immunoSEQ multiplex PCR, and TCRdb's table has in-frame clones only and misses some. The sample shows over 950,000 clones, roughly 77% of them seen only once. This TCR came from a man aged 18 to 35 in good health. Some clones in this sample may be carry-over from other donors' samples. The sequenced sample consisted of memory CD4+ T cells from PBMCs. Noted subset: CD45RA-negative fraction. V is TRBV28 and J is TRBJ2-1; the D gene is possibly TRBD2 (6 bases). DNA of the CDR3: TGTGCCAGCAGTGGTGGAGGGAACCCCTACAATGAGCAGTTCTTC. Amino acids: CASSGGGNPYNEQFF.